These 17 T cell receptor beta chains originate from one sample sequenced in a study of shared clonotypes between healthy human individuals. The repertoire was sequenced with immunoSEQ multiplex PCR; TCRdb's copy has only in-frame clones and lacks some. The table shows about 1,500,000 clones, with over 95% occurring only once. What was sequenced was naive CD4+ T cells sorted from blood. Subset specified: CD45RA+ positively selected. These receptors were collected from a young man in good health.

A note on this clone: Other DNA sequences in the sample encode the same CDR3. V gene TRBV18 combines with J gene TRBJ2-3; TRBD2 matches 9 bases. V shed 2 bases and J 2 bases; nucleotides not matched to a gene: 2. In germline, CDR1 is KGHSH, CDR2 LQKENI. CDR3 length: 15 amino acids. The CDR3 loop reads CASSPLAGDTDTQYF. As DNA, the CDR3 is TGTGCCAGCTCACCATTAGCGGGAGACACAGATACGCAGTATTTT.

This clone was seen only once. The rearrangement links TRBV6-1 to TRBJ2-2, with D unresolved. Trimming took 8 bases from V and 0 from J, leaving 10 bases between them. The CDR3 contains 14 residues. Germline V gives CDR1 MNHNS, CDR2 SASEGT. The CDR3 is CASGRLSNTGELFF. CDR3 in DNA: TGTGCCAGCGGGCGACTCTCGAACACCGGGGAGCTGTTTTTT.

The V call is TRBV5-6, the J call TRBJ2-1; TRBD1 matches at 10 bases. CDR1 and CDR2 (germline): SGHDT, YYEEEE. The J segment lost 7 bases and the V segment lost 4 bases, leaving 8 bases of the junction unmatched. The CDR3 totals 15 residues. CDR3: CASSLWDRGWNEQFF. DNA of the CDR3: TGTGCCAGCAGCCTTTGGGACAGGGGATGGAATGAGCAGTTCTTC.

The V and J genes are TRBV6-1 and TRBJ1-5; D uncertain. Germline V CDR1 and CDR2: MNHNS, SASEGT. Between the trimmed V and J ends, which lost 4 bases and 0 bases, there was a span of 7 bases. This CDR3 has 14 residues. CDR3 DNA: TGTGCCAGCAGTGGCAGCTATAGCAATCAGCCCCAGCATTTT. It codes for CASSGSYSNQPQHF.

The rearrangement uses TRBV5-8 and TRBJ2-7; 7 bases fit TRBD1. This CDR3 is 15 amino acids long. The V gene's germline CDR1 is SGHTS and CDR2 YDEGEE. The J segment lost 2 bases and the V segment lost 0 bases, leaving 5 bases of the junction unmatched. The CDR3 sequence is CASSLGQGDPYEQYF. Here the CDR3 DNA reads TGTGCCAGCAGCTTGGGGCAGGGGGATCCCTACGAGCAGTACTTC. Variable domain in full (rest from reference TRBV5-8 and TRBJ2-7): EAGVTQSPTHLIKTRGQQATLRCSPISGHTSVYWYQQALGLGLQFLLWYDEGEERNRGNFPPRFSGRQFPNYSSELNVNALELEDSALYLCASSLGQGDPYEQYFGPGTRLTVT.

V gene TRBV13 combines with J gene TRBJ2-2; the match to TRBD2 covers 10 bases. Per germline, CDR1 PRHDT and CDR2 FYEKMQ (reference sequence). The CDR3 extends over 19 amino acids. J was trimmed by 4 bases and V by 0 bases; bases with no gene match: 11. The CDR3: CASSLGPLRAGGGTGELFF. CDR3 DNA: TGTGCCAGCAGCTTAGGCCCGCTTCGAGCGGGAGGGGGCACCGGGGAGCTGTTTTTT.

The CDR3: CASSFRLAGGPSVVEQYF. For the CDR3, the DNA is TGTGCCAGCAGCTTCAGACTAGCGGGAGGGCCAAGCGTGGTCGAGCAGTACTTC. This chain joins TRBV5-5 and TRBJ2-7; TRBD2 agrees at 14 bases. The V gene end was trimmed by 2 bases and the J gene end by 6 bases; junction bases not matched to a gene: 13. This CDR3 comprises 18 residues. From germline, CDR1 is SGHKS and CDR2 YYEKEE (reference sequence).

The CDR3 reads CASSKGDRGSNQPQHF. The CDR3 nucleotides are TGTGCCAGCAGCAAGGGGGACAGGGGGAGCAATCAGCCCCAGCATTTT. The V and J genes are TRBV6-6 and TRBJ1-5; 11 bases line up with TRBD1. There are 16 residues in the CDR3. Germline loops: CDR1 MNHNY, CDR2 SVGAGI (reference sequence). Unmatched junction bases numbered 5, after V lost 6 bases and J lost 1 base.

In its sample, this clone was seen once. The chain couples TRBV5-4 to TRBJ2-7; D unresolved. The ends were cut back, 0 bases at V and 2 bases at J, with 12 bases in the middle. The CDR3 is made up of 15 amino acids. Germline values: CDR1 SGHNT, CDR2 YYREEE (reference sequence). In DNA, the CDR3 is TGTGCCAGCAGCTTGGCGGGCGGTTTTACCTACGAGCAGTACTTC. Residues: CASSLAGGFTYEQYF.

The chain joins TRBV5-1 to TRBJ1-4; D might be TRBD1 (6 bases). CDR1 is SGHRS and CDR2 is YFSETQ in the germline V gene. Trimming removed 0 bases from V and 7 bases from J, with 16 bases in between. This CDR3 contains 16 residues. CDR3 in DNA: TGCGCCAGCAGCTTGGGAGGGACAAACGGTCTTGAAAAACTGTTTTTT. Residues: CASSLGGTNGLEKLFF.

The count of this clone is one. This sequence joins TRBV5-1 and TRBJ1-5; D is possibly TRBD1 (6 bases). V lost 4 bases and J lost 7, with 12 bases in between. The CDR3 has 13 amino acids. Germline CDR1 reads SGHRS; CDR2 reads YFSETQ. Here the CDR3 DNA reads TGCGCCAGCAGCGTACAGGGTCCCCAGCCCCAGCATTTT. This gives the protein CASSVQGPQPQHF.

This chain joins TRBV5-4 and TRBJ2-5, with 9 bases lining up with TRBD2. The CDR3 covers 15 residues. The ends lost 4 bases at V and 2 bases at J; junction bases unmatched: 6. Germline V CDR1 and CDR2: SGHNT, YYREEE (reference sequence). CDR3 protein: CASSQASGTQETQYF. The CDR3 region has the DNA TGTGCCAGCAGCCAGGCTAGCGGGACTCAAGAGACCCAGTACTTC.

V gene TRBV29-1 combines with J gene TRBJ2-7; D gene unclear. V lost 4 bases to trimming and J lost 0 bases, with 7 bases between them. Germline lookup yields CDR1 SQVTM and CDR2 ANQGSEA. The CDR3 has 12 amino acids. CDR3 sequence: CSVVQRSYEQYF. The CDR3 DNA reads as TGCAGCGTTGTCCAGCGCTCCTACGAGCAGTACTTC.

The chain employs TRBV13 and TRBJ1-1, with no clear D. Germline V gene sequence: CDR1 PRHDT, CDR2 FYEKMQ (reference sequence). V lost 2 bases, J lost 4 bases, and 5 bases lay in between. This CDR3 comprises 12 residues. The CDR3 bases are TGTGCCAGCAGCTTAATTGGCACTGAAGCTTTCTTT. Amino acids: CASSLIGTEAFF.

This rearrangement joins TRBV7-8 to TRBJ2-1; D not resolved. V was cut by 6 bases and J by 3 bases, with 6 bases left in between. The CDR3 contains 12 residues. Germline V lookup: CDR1 SGHVS, CDR2 FQNEAQ. The CDR3 coding sequence is TGTGCCAGCAGGGGCAACTACAATGAGCAGTTCTTC. Its translation is CASRGNYNEQFF.

The chain joins TRBV15 to TRBJ2-7; possibly TRBD2 for D (5 bases). Trimming pared 2 bases from V and 0 bases from J, leaving 8 bases between. The CDR3 contains 14 residues. Germline V gene data show CDR1 as LNHNV and CDR2 as YYDKDF (reference sequence). The CDR3 is CATSRPRDSYEQYF. The CDR3 DNA reads as TGTGCCACCAGCAGACCCCGGGACTCCTACGAGCAGTACTTC.

Worth noting for this clone: Different DNA sequences within this sample yield the same CDR3. The chain carries TRBV5-4 and TRBJ1-3; possible D gene TRBD1, 5 bases. Between the trimmed V and J ends, which lost 0 bases and 1 base, there was a span of 5 bases. The CDR3 has 14 amino acids. Germline V gene lookup returns CDR1 SGHNT and CDR2 YYREEE (reference sequence). The CDR3 sequence: CASSLAGSGNTIYF. Here the CDR3 DNA reads TGTGCCAGCAGCTTGGCAGGGTCTGGAAACACCATATATTTT.